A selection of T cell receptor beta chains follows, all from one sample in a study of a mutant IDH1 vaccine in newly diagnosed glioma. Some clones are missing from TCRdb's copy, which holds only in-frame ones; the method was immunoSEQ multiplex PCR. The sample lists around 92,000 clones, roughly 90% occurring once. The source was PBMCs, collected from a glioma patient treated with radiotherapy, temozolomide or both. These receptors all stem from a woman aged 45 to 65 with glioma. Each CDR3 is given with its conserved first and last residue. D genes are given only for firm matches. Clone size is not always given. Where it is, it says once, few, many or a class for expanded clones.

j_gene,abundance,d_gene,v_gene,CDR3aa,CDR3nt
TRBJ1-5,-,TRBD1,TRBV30,CAWTPGQGASQPQHF,TGTGCCTGGACCCCGGGACAGGGGGCGAGTCAGCCCCAGCATTTT
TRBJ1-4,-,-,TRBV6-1,CASSEVLTGPTNEKLFF,TGTGCCAGCAGTGAAGTTCTCACGGGCCCAACTAATGAAAAACTGTTTTTT
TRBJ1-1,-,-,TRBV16,CASSHSTRGDTEAFF,TGTGCCAGCAGCCACTCGACTCGAGGGGACACTGAAGCTTTCTTT
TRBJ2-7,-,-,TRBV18,CASSPQRSGGSSYEQYF,TGTGCCAGCTCACCACAGAGGTCGGGTGGGAGCTCCTACGAGCAGTACTTC
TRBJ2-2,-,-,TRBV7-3,CASSLLPLRAPGELFF,TGTGCCAGCAGCTTATTACCCCTCAGGGCCCCCGGGGAGCTGTTTTTT
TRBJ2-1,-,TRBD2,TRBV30,CAWSGPPGTSRDNEQFF,TGTGCCTGGAGTGGCCCCCCAGGGACTAGCCGAGACAATGAGCAGTTCTTC
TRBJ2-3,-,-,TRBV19,CASKRGGRTDTQYF,TGTGCCAGTAAGAGAGGAGGGCGCACAGATACGCAGTATTTT
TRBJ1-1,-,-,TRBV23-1,CASRGGAGPSEAFF,TGCGCCAGCAGGGGGGGGGCCGGGCCCTCTGAAGCTTTCTTT
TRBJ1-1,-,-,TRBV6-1,CASSEEVRVGTEAFF,TGTGCCAGCAGTGAAGAAGTCAGGGTAGGGACTGAAGCTTTCTTT
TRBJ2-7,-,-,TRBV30,CAWSEGSMNYEQYF,TGTGCCTGGAGTGAGGGCTCTATGAATTACGAGCAGTACTTC
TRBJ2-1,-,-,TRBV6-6,CASSYSRAAVLNEQFF,TGTGCCAGCAGTTACTCGAGGGCGGCAGTCCTAAATGAGCAGTTCTTC
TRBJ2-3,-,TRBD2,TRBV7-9,CASSQTSASTDTQYF,TGTGCCAGCAGCCAAACTAGCGCAAGCACAGATACGCAGTATTTT
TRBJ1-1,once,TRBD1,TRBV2,CASLGQGVVGLQAFF,TGTGCCAGCCTCGGACAGGGGGTCGTTGGGCTTCAAGCTTTCTTT
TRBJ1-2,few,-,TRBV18,CASSPEGGGGGYGYTF,TGTGCCAGCTCACCAGAGGGCGGAGGAGGTGGCTATGGCTACACCTTC
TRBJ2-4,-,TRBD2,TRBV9,CASSATSEGIQYF,TGTGCCAGCAGCGCGACTAGCGAGGGCATTCAGTACTTC
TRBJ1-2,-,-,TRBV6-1,CSQREGKGVAGGYTF,TGTTCCCAAAGGGAGGGTAAAGGGGTAGCGGGGGGCTACACCTTC
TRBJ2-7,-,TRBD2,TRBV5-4,CASSLGLAGGLYEQYF,TGTGCCAGCAGCTTGGGACTAGCGGGAGGCCTCTACGAGCAGTACTTC
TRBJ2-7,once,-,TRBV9,CASSAVTGTEQYF,TGTGCCAGCAGCGCCGTGACTGGTACCGAGCAGTACTTC
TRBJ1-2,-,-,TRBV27,CASSFSGARGYTF,TGTGCCAGCAGTTTCAGTGGGGCTCGGGGCTACACCTTC
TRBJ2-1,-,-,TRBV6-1,CASSEAGTVYNEQFF,TGTGCCAGCAGTGAAGCAGGCACAGTATACAATGAGCAGTTCTTC
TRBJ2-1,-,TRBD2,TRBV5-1,CASSFRSGSQGGNEQFF,TGCGCCAGCAGCTTCCGTAGCGGGAGCCAAGGGGGGAATGAGCAGTTCTTC
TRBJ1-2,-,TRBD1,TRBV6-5,CASSYTRDSPYGYTF,TGTGCCAGCAGTTACACCCGGGACAGCCCCTATGGCTACACCTTC
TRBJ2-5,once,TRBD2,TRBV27,CASSSSTQRGGSETQYF,TGTGCCAGCAGTTCTAGTACGCAGCGGGGGGGATCAGAGACCCAGTACTTC
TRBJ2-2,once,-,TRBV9,CASSVAGELFF,TGTGCCAGCAGCGTAGCCGGGGAGCTGTTTTTT
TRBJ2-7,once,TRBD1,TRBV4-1,CASSPDPVTGDEQYF,TGCGCCAGCAGCCCGGACCCGGTGACAGGGGACGAGCAGTACTTC
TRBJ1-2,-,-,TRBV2,CASSLGGDGYTF,TGTGCCAGCAGCTTGGGGGGTGATGGCTACACCTTC
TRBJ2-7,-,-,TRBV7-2,CASSLSTLHPYEQYF,TGTGCCAGCAGCCTAAGCACTCTCCACCCCTACGAGCAGTACTTC
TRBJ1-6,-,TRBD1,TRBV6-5,CASSPQTGGDSPLHF,TGTGCCAGCAGCCCACAGACAGGGGGTGATTCACCCCTCCACTTT
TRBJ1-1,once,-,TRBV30,CAWRRGFTEAFF,TGTGCCTGGAGACGGGGGTTCACTGAAGCTTTCTTT
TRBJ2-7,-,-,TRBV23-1,CASSQSPLSYEQYF,TGCGCCAGCAGTCAATCTCCTCTCTCCTACGAGCAGTACTTC
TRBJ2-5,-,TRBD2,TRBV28,CASTLLGLADETQYF,TGTGCCAGCACCCTACTGGGACTAGCAGATGAGACCCAGTACTTC
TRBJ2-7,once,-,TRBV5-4,CASSDRAHGYEQYF,TGTGCCAGCAGCGACCGGGCCCACGGCTACGAGCAGTACTTC
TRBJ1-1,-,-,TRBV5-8,CASSLSLGQGSTEAFF,TGTGCCAGCAGCTTGTCCCTCGGGCAGGGGAGCACTGAAGCTTTCTTT
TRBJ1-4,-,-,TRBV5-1,CASSLDSTNEKLFF,TGCGCCAGCAGCTTGGACAGCACTAATGAAAAACTGTTTTTT
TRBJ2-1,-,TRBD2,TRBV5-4,CASSGGLVNEQFF,TGTGCCAGCAGCGGGGGACTAGTCAATGAGCAGTTCTTC
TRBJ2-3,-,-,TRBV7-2,CASSLVVSTDTQYF,TGTGCCAGCAGCTTAGTGGTCTCCACAGATACGCAGTATTTT
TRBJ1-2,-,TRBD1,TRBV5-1,CASNDRVGYGYTF,TGCGCCAGCAATGACAGGGTTGGCTATGGCTACACCTTC
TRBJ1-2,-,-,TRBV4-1,CASSQDNPQIGYTF,TGCGCCAGCAGCCAAGATAACCCCCAGATTGGCTACACCTTC
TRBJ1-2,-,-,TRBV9,CASSAPGVRYGYTF,TGTGCCAGCAGCGCGCCAGGGGTTCGCTATGGCTACACCTTC
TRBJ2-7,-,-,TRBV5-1,CASYPGGFSSYEQYF,TGCGCCAGCTACCCAGGGGGGTTTAGCTCCTACGAGCAGTACTTC
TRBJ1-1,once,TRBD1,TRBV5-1,CASSRDRGDTEAFF,TGCGCCAGCAGCCGGGACAGGGGGGATACTGAAGCTTTCTTT
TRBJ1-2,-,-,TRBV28,CASSFEGSNGYTF,TGTGCCAGTTCTTTTGAGGGGTCAAATGGCTACACCTTC
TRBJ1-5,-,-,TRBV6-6,CASSSGRPQHF,TGTGCCAGCAGCTCCGGTCGGCCCCAGCATTTT
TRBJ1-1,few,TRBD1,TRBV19,CASSRQGKSTEAFF,TGTGCCAGTAGTAGACAGGGAAAAAGCACTGAAGCTTTCTTT
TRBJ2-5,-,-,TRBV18,CASSPARTQETQYF,TGTGCCAGCTCACCTGCTAGAACCCAAGAGACCCAGTACTTC
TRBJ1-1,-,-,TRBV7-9,CASSLAGQTEAFF,TGTGCCAGCAGCTTAGCCGGACAGACTGAAGCTTTCTTT
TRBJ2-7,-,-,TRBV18,CASSPGSHEQYF,TGTGCCAGCTCACCAGGGTCCCACGAGCAGTACTTC
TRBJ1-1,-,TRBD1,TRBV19,CASSRTGGTEAFF,TGTGCCAGTAGTCGGACAGGGGGCACTGAAGCTTTCTTT